The entry below describes one TCR beta chain. The table lists this clonotype with a few counts. The clone's antigen remains unknown. One end of the junction varies from germline; a read error may be responsible. The library was prepared using multiplex PCR. TCRdb names Illumina HiSeq 4000 as the instrument used. CDR3 regions were amplified by Arm-PCR with iRepertoire HTBI primers to construct TCR beta libraries. Before sequencing, the PCR products underwent gel purification. Under the source paper's analysis protocol: Across samples, approximately 68 TRBV and 15 or so TRBJ segments were identified and used for gene usage analysis of CDR3 amino acid clonotypes. COPE and FqMerger were used to merge the filtered high-quality paired reads into contigs. BLAST was used to align contigs to the IMGT TRBV, TRBD and TRBJ reference genes, and CDR3 was defined following IMGT. Any clonotype with a frequency above 0.1% was counted as a highly expanded clone. Shannon entropy served as the measure of repertoire diversity, while the Gini coefficient captured V-J evenness. A clonotype was considered public if more than one individual shared it. The public reads were run again by TCRdb, first through fastp at Q25 and then through MiXCR, and only productive beta chains were kept. CDR3 protein sequences are deduplicated, and each keeps its most common genes and DNA. The V and J calls and clone size are TCRdb's, not the authors'. The sample table records hundreds of thousands of distinct CDR3 sequences; roughly a sixth of these occur just once. Approximately 21% of the sample lies in the top ten.

The intended sense of this specimen's time point label: newly diagnosed GD, antithyroid drugs for less than 3 months. RNA was extracted from PBMCs in TRIzol for both TCR sequencing and RNA sequencing. The diagnosis of Graves' disease followed American Thyroid Association guidelines. The patients came from an endocrinology department in Xi'an, China. From each patient, about 9 milliliters of peripheral blood was collected into an EDTA anticoagulant tube. Ficoll Paque Plus density gradient separation was used to isolate PBMCs, and no further T cell sorting was done. An Agilent 2100 Bioanalyzer and agarose gel were used to check RNA quality, while a NanoDrop 2000 measured RNA concentration. Its CDR3 holds 15 amino acids, cysteine through phenylalanine. Only CDR3 DNA remains: 45 bases, in frame from the first base. CDR1 and CDR2, per the germline V gene, are KGHDR and SFDVKD. This sample is drawn from a study of regulatory T cells in long-lasting Graves disease (dated by TCRdb to the early 2020s). Regarding the study in general: Antithyroid drugs had been taken for less than 3 months by newly diagnosed Graves' disease patients. Persistent Graves' disease patients were compared with newly diagnosed Graves' disease patients by peripheral blood TCR sequencing and RNA sequencing. The study took place in China and was registered as a clinical trial. A total of approximately 35 samples were covered by TCR sequencing, comprising around 13 persistent and around 20 newly diagnosed Graves' disease patients. Study-level results and caveats: Sequencing and analysis were limited to the TCR beta chain. Preferential use of TRBV28, TRBJ1-2 and TRBJ2-5 was observed in persistent disease, whereas TRBV20-1 and TRBJ2-1 were favored in newly diagnosed disease. Patients with persistent disease shared more public clonotypes (fewer than 3,000) than newly diagnosed patients did (more than 900). The small sample size was acknowledged by the authors as a limitation that may reduce accuracy. The study examined only peripheral blood because the primary lesion, thyroid tissue, could not be accessed. Lower TCR Shannon entropy and fewer highly expanded clones were observed in persistent Graves' disease patients than in newly diagnosed patients, which suggested clonal expansion.

Here the chain combines TRBV24-1 and TRBJ2-5; tentative D gene TRBD1, with 6 bases matching. The source was peripheral blood mononuclear cells (PBMCs), collected at new diagnosis, from a patient treated with antithyroid drugs. The clonotype was recovered from a female donor with Graves disease. The DNA sequence is TGTGCCACCAATGATTTGTATGGGACATTGGAGACCCAGTACTTC. Translated, it reads CATNDLYGTLETQYF.